This T cell receptor beta chain was captured in a study of chemoradiotherapy in HPV16-positive cancers. The table came from immunoSEQ multiplex PCR; TCRdb's copy has only in-frame clones and leaves some out. The sample contains over 30,000 clones, about 85% of which appear only once. Unmatched junction bases numbered 8, after V lost 2 bases and J lost 7 bases. There are 16 residues in the CDR3. Looked up from germline, CDR1 is KGHSH and CDR2 is LQKENI. The material sequenced was blood, taken from a patient who underwent chemoradiotherapy. This chain links TRBV18 with TRBJ2-1; 10 bases fit TRBD2. This receptor was identified in a human donor with HPV-associated anogenital cancer. CDR3 residues: CASSPMIAGGENEQFF. The CDR3, as DNA: TGTGCCAGCTCACCAATGATAGCGGGGGGCGAAAATGAGCAGTTCTTC.